The rows below give T cell receptor beta chains drawn from one sample of a study of CD8 T cells in Susac syndrome. TCRdb redid the calling of the immunoSEQ multiplex PCR reads with MiXCR, one entry per CDR3 protein. Seen here are some 400,000 distinct CDR3 sequences, around 83% observed once, and the top ten hold approximately 0.12%. Input material: CD8+ T cells from PBMCs. All receptors derive from a human donor with multiple sclerosis. CDR3s include the opening cysteine and the closing phenylalanine or tryptophan. The D gene is left open where the match is weak. Clone size is given for some rows only: seen once, a few or many times, or a class if the clone is expanded.

D: TRBD1
V: TRBV10-1
J: TRBJ2-5
size: NA
DNA: TGCGCCAGCAGTGATCCAGGACAGGGCCAAGAGACCCAGTACTTC
CDR3: CASSDPGQGQETQYF

D: NA
V: TRBV18
J: TRBJ1-1
size: NA
DNA: TGTGCCAGCTCACCACCGTTGGGGGCGTGGAACACTGAAGCTTTCTTT
CDR3: CASSPPLGAWNTEAFF

D: NA
V: TRBV27
J: TRBJ2-2
size: NA
DNA: TGTGCCAGCGCTTCCAACACCGGTGGGGAGCTGTTTTTT
CDR3: CASASNTGGELFF

D: TRBD2
V: TRBV27
J: TRBJ2-4
size: NA
DNA: TGTGCCAGCAGTCCGCGGGGGGGCCCGGGGTACATTCAGTACTTC
CDR3: CASSPRGGPGYIQYF

D: NA
V: TRBV12-3/TRBV12-4
J: TRBJ1-2
size: NA
DNA: TGTGCCAGCAGTCCCGTAGGGGGGGCGTTTGGCTACACCTTC
CDR3: CASSPVGGAFGYTF

D: TRBD2
V: TRBV25-1
J: TRBJ2-7
size: NA
DNA: TGTGCCAGCAGTGGGGGGCCCGGCGGGGGGCAAGCCTACGAGCAGTACTTC
CDR3: CASSGGPGGGQAYEQYF

D: TRBD2
V: TRBV10-3
J: TRBJ2-3
size: NA
DNA: TGTGCCATTAGGTCTGGACTAGCGGGGGACACAGATACGCAGTATTTT
CDR3: CAIRSGLAGDTDTQYF

D: NA
V: TRBV4-1
J: TRBJ2-7
size: NA
DNA: TGCGCCAGCAGCCCATCGATGAGCTCCTACGAGCAGTACTTC
CDR3: CASSPSMSSYEQYF

D: TRBD1
V: TRBV9
J: TRBJ1-2
size: NA
DNA: TGTGCCAGCAGGGATACAGGGGGCAGCTATGGCTACACCTTC
CDR3: CASRDTGGSYGYTF

D: NA
V: TRBV7-9
J: TRBJ2-5
size: NA
DNA: TGTGCCAGCAGCTTAGAATGGGACGAAGAGACCCAGTACTTC
CDR3: CASSLEWDEETQYF

D: TRBD1
V: TRBV19
J: TRBJ1-2
size: NA
DNA: TGTGCCAGTAGTGCCGGGGACAGGGCAAACTATGGCTACACCTTC
CDR3: CASSAGDRANYGYTF

D: TRBD1
V: TRBV6-1
J: TRBJ2-1
size: once
DNA: TGTGCCAGCAGCGACCCACGGACAGGGTTTCAAGGGGGAGACAGTGATGAGCAGTTCTTC
CDR3: CASSDPRTGFQGGDSDEQFF

D: TRBD1
V: TRBV19
J: TRBJ1-5
size: NA
DNA: TGTGCCAGTAGTATGGGGACAGGGATAAATCAGCCCCAGCATTTT
CDR3: CASSMGTGINQPQHF

D: NA
V: TRBV30
J: TRBJ1-1
size: NA
DNA: TGTGCCTGGATGAGCCTAAGGAACACTGAAGCTTTCTTT
CDR3: CAWMSLRNTEAFF

D: NA
V: TRBV5-4
J: TRBJ2-5
size: NA
DNA: TGTGCCAGCAGCTTGGCCCCACTAGTGGGGGAGACCCAGTACTTC
CDR3: CASSLAPLVGETQYF

D: TRBD1
V: TRBV9
J: TRBJ1-2
size: NA
DNA: TGTGCCAGCAGCGTAGACGGGACAGGAAATGGCTACACCTTC
CDR3: CASSVDGTGNGYTF

D: NA
V: TRBV25-1
J: TRBJ2-7
size: NA
DNA: TGTGCCAGCAGTGAATATATTCGGAACAGGACTGAATCCTACGAGCAGTACTTC
CDR3: CASSEYIRNRTESYEQYF

D: TRBD2
V: TRBV3-1
J: TRBJ2-1
size: NA
DNA: TGTGCCAGCAGCCAAGGGGTAGCGGGCTTTGAGCAGTTCTTC
CDR3: CASSQGVAGFEQFF

D: TRBD2
V: TRBV2
J: TRBJ2-1
size: NA
DNA: TGTGCCAGCAGTGAAGCGGGAGGACTAGCGGTGAATGAGCAGTTCTTC
CDR3: CASSEAGGLAVNEQFF

D: NA
V: TRBV12-3/TRBV12-4
J: TRBJ2-4
size: NA
DNA: TGTGCCAGCAGAGGACCACGTCGGGGGACCGGTTTGGGCATTCAGTACTTC
CDR3: CASRGPRRGTGLGIQYF